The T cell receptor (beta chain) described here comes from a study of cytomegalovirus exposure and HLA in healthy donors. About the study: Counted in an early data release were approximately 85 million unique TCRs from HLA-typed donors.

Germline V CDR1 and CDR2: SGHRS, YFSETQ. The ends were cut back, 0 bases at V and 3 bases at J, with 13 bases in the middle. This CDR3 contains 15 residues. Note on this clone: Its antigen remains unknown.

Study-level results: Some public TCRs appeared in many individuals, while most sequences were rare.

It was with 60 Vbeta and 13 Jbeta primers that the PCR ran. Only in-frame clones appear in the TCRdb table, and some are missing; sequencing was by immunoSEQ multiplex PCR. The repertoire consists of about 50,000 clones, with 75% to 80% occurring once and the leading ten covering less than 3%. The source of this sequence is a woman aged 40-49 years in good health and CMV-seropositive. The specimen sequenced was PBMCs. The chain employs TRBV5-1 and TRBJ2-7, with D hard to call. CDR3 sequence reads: CASSLDFAAVYEQYF. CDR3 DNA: TGCGCCAGCAGCTTGGATTTTGCCGCAGTCTACGAGCAGTACTTC.